This T cell receptor (beta chain) was captured in a study of blood T cell repertoires in COVID-19. Whole-study context: Italy, Spain and the United States were the sources of the convalescent and acute COVID-19 samples. In each case, the material was cDNA or gDNA derived from T cells, B-cell-depleted T cells, or PBMCs.

This clone came up a few times. Trimming cost V 7 bases and J 3 bases; bases outside gene matches: 6. CDR3 length: 14 residues. Germline CDR1 and CDR2: SQVTM and ANQGSEA. Under the authors' procedure: Nucleated cell number was recorded as an estimate derived from reference gene primer amplification. The assay was immunoSEQ multiplex PCR, and TCRdb's table has in-frame clones only and misses some. That table supplies the V and J calls and clone size; D and trimming were determined from the DNA. Of approximately 200,000 clones listed, 80% are singletons. Sequencing was performed on peripheral blood. V and J are TRBV29-1 and TRBJ2-4; 10 bases fit TRBD2. The clonotype originates from a human donor in a cohort sampled during active COVID-19. In DNA form, the CDR3 reads TGCAGCGCCGGGACTAGCGTTTACAAAAACATTCAGTACTTC. Translating it yields CSAGTSVYKNIQYF.